A single sample gave rise to the 2 T cell receptor beta chains below, sequenced in a study of T cells in Graves' hyperthyroidism and ophthalmopathy. Amplified regions were TCR beta CDR3 sequences from RNA transcripts. The HTBI set primed first-round TCR CDR3 RT-PCR. TCRdb re-called the multiplex PCR reads with MiXCR, one entry per CDR3 protein. The sample contains hundreds of thousands of distinct CDR3 sequences, around 25% of which appear only once. The sample was blood. The receptors were sampled from a man aged 45-65 years with Graves' hyperthyroidism.

The chain carries TRBV5-5 and TRBJ2-7; unclear D gene. The CDR3 totals 13 residues. Germline-derived CDR1 and CDR2 are SGHKS and YYEKEE (reference sequence). Trimming cost V 4 bases and J 4 bases, with 12 bases left between them. CDR3 residues: CASSRETQYEQYF. For the CDR3, the DNA is TGTGCCAGCAGCCGCGAGACCCAATACGAGCAGTACTTC.

This clonotype appeared many times. The chain is built from TRBV27 and TRBJ1-1; 9 positions agree with TRBD1. The germline V gene encodes CDR1 MNHEY and CDR2 SMNVEV (reference sequence). V lost 8 bases to trimming and J lost 0 bases; unmatched junction nucleotides: 1. CDR3 length: 13 residues. In DNA, the CDR3 is TGTGCCAGCCGGGACAGGGTGAACACTGAAGCTTTCTTT. Residues: CASRDRVNTEAFF.